Included here is one T cell receptor (beta chain) sequence, with context. The data stem from a study of blood T cell repertoires in COVID-19. In the study overall: There were acute and convalescent COVID-19 samples, and they came from the United States, Italy and Spain.

The V gene's germline CDR1 is SGHNT and CDR2 YYREEE (reference sequence). This CDR3 comprises 15 residues. V lost 4 bases and J 2 bases, leaving 13 bases between the germline ends. The table came from immunoSEQ multiplex PCR; TCRdb's copy has only in-frame clones and leaves some out. The data contain approximately 250,000 clones, roughly 90% of them seen just once; the ten biggest clones take up roughly 2.3%. Sequencing was done on a sample of peripheral blood. The clonotype originates from a man aged 25 to 40 who had recovered from COVID-19. This chain links TRBV5-4 with TRBJ1-3; perhaps TRBD1 as D (5 bases). CDR3 nucleotides: TGTGCCAGCAGCCCTTGGGGGGTCACTGGAAACACCATATATTTT. Its protein product is CASSPWGVTGNTIYF.